The clone carrying this TCR beta chain was picked up many times. This sample stems from a study of T-cell reconstitution after alpha-beta-depleted transplantation in children. Per the germline V gene, CDR1 is MNHEY and CDR2 is SVGAGI. The CDR3 runs 15 residues. The V gene lost 4 bases and the J gene lost 3 bases, with 14 bases spanning the gap. Preparing the TCRbeta library involved the use of unique molecular identifiers. TCRdb passed the PCR reads through MiXCR, listing each CDR3 protein once. Among 150,000 to 200,000 distinct CDR3 sequences listed, approximately 6.8% were seen once. V and J are TRBV6-5 and TRBJ2-3, with D possibly being TRBD1 or TRBD2 (5 bases each). The sequence was collected from a human donor who donated a stem cell graft to a child with Wiskott-Aldrich syndrome. Sequencing used PBMCs from the stem cell graft donor, obtained from the stem cell graft. DNA for the CDR3: TGTGCCAGCAGTTTATTGGGGGTGGGGACAGATACGCAGTATTTT. It encodes CASSLLGVGTDTQYF.